These T cell receptor beta chains were read from a single sample in a study of blood T cell repertoires in COVID-19. Method: immunoSEQ multiplex PCR; TCRdb's copy keeps in-frame clones and lacks some. This table has 50,000 to 70,000 clones, 87% appearing once. Sequences were obtained from peripheral blood. The receptors were gathered from a man aged 60-69 years with active or convalescent COVID-19. Each CDR3 is given with its conserved first and last residue. Fields, in order: J gene, V gene, clone size, D gene, CDR3 protein, CDR3 DNA. D genes are given only for firm matches. Not all rows give a size; the values are once, few, many and, for expanded clones, a class.

TRBJ1-2	TRBV9	once	TRBD1	CASSVSGGRGYTF	TGTGCCAGCAGCGTATCAGGGGGCAGGGGCTACACCTTC
TRBJ1-1	TRBV16	.	.	CASSQLVQGSAEAFF	TGTGCCAGCAGCCAATTGGTGCAGGGCAGCGCTGAAGCTTTCTTT
TRBJ2-3	TRBV5-1	few	TRBD1	CASSSGQGPSTDTQYF	TGCGCCAGCAGCTCAGGACAGGGACCTAGCACAGATACGCAGTATTTT
TRBJ2-1	TRBV19	.	.	CASSYGVPSYNEQFF	TGTGCCAGTAGTTACGGGGTACCCTCCTACAATGAGCAGTTCTTC
TRBJ1-6	TRBV28	few	.	CASKQSSYNSPLHF	TGTGCCAGCAAACAGAGCTCCTATAATTCACCCCTCCACTTT
TRBJ2-3	TRBV7-2	.	.	CASSHTGAFRTGDTQYF	TGTGCCAGCAGCCACACAGGCGCGTTCCGAACAGGGGATACGCAGTATTTT
TRBJ1-5	TRBV19	.	.	CASSRQNSNQPQHF	TGTGCCAGTAGTAGGCAGAATAGCAATCAGCCCCAGCATTTT
TRBJ2-6	TRBV18	.	.	CASSPKSSGANVLTF	TGTGCCAGCTCACCCAAGAGCTCTGGGGCCAACGTCCTGACTTTC
TRBJ1-2	TRBV15	.	.	CATSREGNTGTGYTF	TGTGCCACCAGCAGAGAGGGAAATACAGGGACTGGCTACACCTTC
TRBJ1-1	TRBV3-1/TRBV3-2	.	TRBD1	CASRDREDTEAFF	TGTGCCAGCAGGGACAGGGAGGACACTGAAGCTTTCTTT
TRBJ2-3	TRBV6-4	.	TRBD1	CASSDSPGGISDTQYF	TGTGCCAGCAGTGACTCTCCAGGGGGCATTTCAGATACGCAGTATTTT
TRBJ1-4	TRBV2	.	.	CASRGSREGNEKLFF	TGTGCCAGCAGGGGGTCCAGGGAGGGTAATGAAAAACTGTTTTTT
TRBJ1-1	TRBV5-1	.	.	CASSLLSRESVNTEAFF	TGCGCCAGCAGCTTACTTTCGCGGGAAAGCGTGAACACTGAAGCTTTCTTT
TRBJ1-1	TRBV14	.	TRBD1	CASSGDRGRGGTEAFF	TGTGCCAGCAGCGGGGACAGGGGGCGCGGGGGTACTGAAGCTTTCTTT
TRBJ2-5	TRBV5-1	.	TRBD2	CASSFGLAGETQYF	TGCGCCAGCAGCTTTGGACTAGCGGGAGAGACCCAGTACTTC
TRBJ2-5	TRBV18	.	TRBD2	CASSQNSGGQETQYF	TGTGCCAGCTCACAAAATAGCGGGGGGCAAGAGACCCAGTACTTC
TRBJ1-5	TRBV12-5	.	.	CASGSQPQHF	TGTGCTAGTGGCTCTCAGCCCCAGCATTTT
TRBJ1-1	TRBV19	.	.	CASNNWPGTLNTEAFF	TGTGCCAGTAATAATTGGCCCGGGACACTAAACACTGAAGCTTTCTTT
TRBJ1-1	TRBV27	.	.	CASSLGGRITEAFF	TGTGCCAGCAGCTTGGGGGGGAGGATCACTGAAGCTTTCTTT
TRBJ2-7	TRBV5-1	.	TRBD2	CASSPGTGGSYEQYF	TGCGCCAGCAGCCCGGGAACCGGGGGGTCCTACGAGCAGTACTTC